This T cell receptor beta chain was sequenced for a study of blood T cell repertoires in COVID-19. Measured with immunoSEQ multiplex PCR; TCRdb has only the in-frame clones, and not every one. The table has under 250,000 clones, 87% seen once; the top ten hold approximately 10%. Two negative PCRs, clearance, or symptom resolution were required of recovered Cohort 3 donors. Unmatched junction bases numbered 11, after V lost 4 bases and J lost 7 bases. This CDR3 contains 16 residues. Germline CDR1 is KGHSH and CDR2 is LQKENI. Material for sequencing was PBMCs or T cells enriched from blood (not recorded which). The TCR was taken from a man between 25 and 39 years old who had recovered from COVID-19. V usage is TRBV18 and J usage is TRBJ2-1, with TRBD1 matching over 9 bases. The CDR3 region is CASSLQEGQGENEQFF. The CDR3 DNA is TGTGCCAGCTCACTCCAGGAGGGACAGGGTGAGAATGAGCAGTTCTTC.